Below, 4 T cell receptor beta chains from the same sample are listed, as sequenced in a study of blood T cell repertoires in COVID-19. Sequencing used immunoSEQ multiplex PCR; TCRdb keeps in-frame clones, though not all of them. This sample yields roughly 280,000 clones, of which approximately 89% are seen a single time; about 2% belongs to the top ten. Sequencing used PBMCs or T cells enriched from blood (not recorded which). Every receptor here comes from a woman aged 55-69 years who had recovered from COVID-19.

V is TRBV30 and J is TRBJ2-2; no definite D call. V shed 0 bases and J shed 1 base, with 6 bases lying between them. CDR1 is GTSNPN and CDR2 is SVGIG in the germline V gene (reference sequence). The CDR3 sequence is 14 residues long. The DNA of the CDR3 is TGTGCCTGGAGTGTTAGTGGGAACACCGGGGAGCTGTTTTTT. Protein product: CAWSVSGNTGELFF.

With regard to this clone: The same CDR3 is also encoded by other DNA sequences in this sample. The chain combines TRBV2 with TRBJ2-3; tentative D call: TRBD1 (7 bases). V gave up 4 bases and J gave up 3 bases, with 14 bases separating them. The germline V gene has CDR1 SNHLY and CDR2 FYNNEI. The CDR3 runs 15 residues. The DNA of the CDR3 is TGTGCCAGCAGTGGGCGACAGGGAGGAACAGATACGCAGTATTTT. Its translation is CASSGRQGGTDTQYF. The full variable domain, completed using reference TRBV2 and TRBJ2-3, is EPEVTQTPSHQVTQMGQEVILRCVPISNHLYFYWYRQILGQKVEFLVSFYNNEISEKSEIFDDQFSVERPDGSNFTLKIRSTKLEDSAMYFCASSGRQGGTDTQYFGPGTRLTVL.

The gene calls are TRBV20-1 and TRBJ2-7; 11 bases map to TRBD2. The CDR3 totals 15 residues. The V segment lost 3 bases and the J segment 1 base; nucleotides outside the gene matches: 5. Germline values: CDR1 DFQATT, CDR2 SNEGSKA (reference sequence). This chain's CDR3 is CSASPRLAGSYEQYF. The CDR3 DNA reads TGCAGTGCTAGTCCTCGACTAGCGGGGTCCTACGAGCAGTACTTC.

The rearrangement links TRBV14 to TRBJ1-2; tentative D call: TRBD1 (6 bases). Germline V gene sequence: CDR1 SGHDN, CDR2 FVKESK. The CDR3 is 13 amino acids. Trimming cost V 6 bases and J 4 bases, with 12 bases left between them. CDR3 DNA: TGTGCCAGCAGTTCCGACAGGAGCTATGGCTACACCTTC. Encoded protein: CASSSDRSYGYTF.